The 11 T cell receptor beta chains in this list originate from one sample, sequenced in a study of Ad26.COV2.S vaccination and SARS-CoV-2 variants. TCRdb's table, derived via immunoSEQ multiplex PCR, lists solely in-frame clones and lacks some. The sample shows around 320,000 clones, around four fifths of them seen only once. Treatment described: around 19 received Ad26.COV2.S at low or high dose, single or two shots; a few received placebo; per-sample allocation not given. Samples were taken on day 63 after the first vaccine or placebo injection. This specimen consisted of peripheral blood, obtained in a trial of Ad26.COV2.S vaccine versus placebo. These receptors all come from a person aged 18-65 years who received the Ad26.COV2.S COVID-19 vaccine or a placebo.

The gene calls are TRBV5-1 and TRBJ1-3; D is uncertain. The germline gives CDR1 SGHRS, CDR2 YFSETQ. This CDR3 spans 13 amino acids. Trimming left V 4 bases short and J 0 bases short, with 5 bases between. The CDR3 nucleotides read TGCGCCAGCAGCAGTAGCTCTGGAAACACCATATATTTT. Translation: CASSSSSGNTIYF.

The V and J genes are TRBV5-4 and TRBJ1-2; TRBD1 matches 10 bases. Germline V CDR1 and CDR2: SGHNT, YYREEE (reference sequence). Trimming removed 0 bases from V and 3 bases from J; junction bases left unmatched: 5. The length of the CDR3 is 16 residues. The CDR3 is CASSLASGQGDYGYTF. The DNA of the CDR3 is TGTGCCAGCAGCTTGGCCTCTGGACAGGGGGACTATGGCTACACCTTC.

The rearrangement uses TRBV28 and TRBJ2-7; unclear D gene. Germline CDR1 and CDR2: MDHEN and SYDVKM. Trimming left V 1 base short and J 2 bases short, with 12 bases between. This CDR3 is built from 15 residues. Written as DNA, the CDR3 is TGTGCCAGCAGTTTATTCACATTTTCTCCCTACGAGCAGTACTTC. Protein: CASSLFTFSPYEQYF.

The V call is TRBV4-1, the J call TRBJ2-1, with D possibly matching TRBD1 (5 bases). CDR3 length: 15 amino acids. Trimming cost V 4 bases and J 0 bases, with 10 bases left between them. Germline loops: CDR1 MGHRA, CDR2 YSYEKL. The CDR3 DNA sequence: TGCGCCAGCAGCCTAGGGGTGAGCTCCTACAATGAGCAGTTCTTC. Amino acid sequence: CASSLGVSSYNEQFF.

The sample holds a few counts of this clone. This CDR3 is CASKGTDSYEQYF. For the CDR3, the DNA is TGTGCCAGCAAGGGCACAGACTCCTACGAGCAGTACTTC. V gene TRBV28 combines with J gene TRBJ2-7; no definite D call. From germline, CDR1 is MDHEN and CDR2 SYDVKM. CDR3 length equals 13 residues. V shed 7 bases and J shed 0 bases, with 10 bases lying between them.

The rearrangement joins TRBV28 to TRBJ2-3; a possible D gene is TRBD2 (6 bases). CDR1 and CDR2 (germline): MDHEN, SYDVKM. V dropped 6 bases and J dropped 0 bases, with 22 bases sitting between them. The CDR3 loop spans 18 amino acids. In DNA, the CDR3 is TGTGCCAGCAGGACAGACGCCGGGAGACAAATTAGCACAGATACGCAGTATTTT. Translating gives CASRTDAGRQISTDTQYF.

This chain connects TRBV4-1 to TRBJ1-2; D is uncertain. Germline CDR1 and CDR2: MGHRA and YSYEKL. The V and J ends lost 0 bases and 13 bases respectively, with 9 bases between them. The CDR3 contains 11 residues. CDR3 sequence (DNA): TGCGCCAGCAGCCAAGATAGGAGGCTCACCTTC. Its translation is CASSQDRRLTF.

The chain combines TRBV29-1 with TRBJ2-7, with 7 bases lining up with TRBD1. Germline CDR1 SQVTM, CDR2 ANQGSEA. Unmatched junction bases numbered 8, after V lost 4 bases and J lost 2 bases. CDR3 length: 14 amino acids. The CDR3 loop is CSVGTGRITYEQYF. The DNA of the CDR3 is TGCAGCGTTGGGACAGGTAGGATCACCTACGAGCAGTACTTC.

The chain combines TRBV5-6 with TRBJ2-2; D gene uncertain. Trimming stripped 2 bases from V and 6 bases from J, with 8 bases between. The CDR3 totals 13 residues. CDR1 is SGHDT, CDR2 YYEEEE, per germline. The CDR3 coding sequence is TGTGCCAGCAGCTTCGGCCCGCCCGGGGAGCTGTTTTTT. Amino acid sequence: CASSFGPPGELFF.

The chain joins TRBV4-1 to TRBJ1-4, with 9 bases matching TRBD1. J gave up 2 bases and V 0 bases, and 4 bases lay outside the gene matches. Germline V gene lookup returns CDR1 MGHRA and CDR2 YSYEKL. This CDR3 comprises 17 residues. In DNA form, the CDR3 reads TGCGCCAGCAGCCAAGATCGTGGGACAGGGACTAATGAAAAACTGTTTTTT. Translation: CASSQDRGTGTNEKLFF.

The chain recombines TRBV11-3 with TRBJ2-3, with D perhaps TRBD2 (5 bases). CDR3 length: 15 amino acids. Germline V gives CDR1 SGHNT, CDR2 YENEEA. Between the trimmed V and J ends, which lost 1 base and 1 base, there was a span of 9 bases. CDR3 sequence (DNA): TGTGCCAGCAGCTTAGGCGGGTTGGGCACAGATACGCAGTATTTT. It codes for CASSLGGLGTDTQYF.